The 16 T cell receptor beta chains reported below all come from one sample, sequenced in a study of CD8+CD57+ T cells in acquired aplastic anemia. Genomic DNA constituted the template upon which TCR beta VDJ and CDR3 profiling was performed. TCRdb itself ran the reads through MiXCR, one entry per CDR3 protein. The repertoire holds 200,000 or so distinct CDR3 sequences, with 64% as singletons. The sequenced sample consisted of sorted CD4+, CD8+, or CD8+CD57+ T cells (not recorded which) from PBMCs. The receptors originated from a human donor with severe aplastic anemia or a healthy control (not recorded which).

The gene calls are TRBV25-1 and TRBJ1-1; no clear D gene. Deletions cut 2 bases from V and 3 bases from J, with 13 bases between. Germline V gives CDR1 MGHDK, CDR2 SYGVNS. The CDR3 runs to 15 residues. The CDR3 nucleotides read TGTGCCAGCAGTGAAGCGACCTGGGATCACACTGAAGCTTTCTTT. This translates into CASSEATWDHTEAFF.

The chain links TRBV15 to TRBJ1-2, with 7 bases matching TRBD1. There are 17 residues in the CDR3. The germline V gene has CDR1 LNHNV and CDR2 YYDKDF (reference sequence). V gave up 0 bases and J gave up 4 bases; unmatched junction bases: 11. CDR3 loop: CATSRDLLQGSGYGYTF. In nucleotides, the CDR3 is TGTGCCACCAGCAGAGATCTATTACAGGGGTCGGGCTATGGCTACACCTTC. Full variable domain (remainder filled in from reference TRBV15 and TRBJ1-2): DAMVIQNPRYQVTQFGKPVTLSCSQTLNHNVMYWYQQKSSQAPKLLFHYYDKDFNNEADTPDNFQSRRPNTSFCFLDIRSPGLGDTAMYLCATSRDLLQGSGYGYTFGSGTRLTVV.

The sample holds many counts of this clonotype. A read error may account for a junction end that differs from germline. The chain carries TRBV6-5 and TRBJ1-2; D ambiguous. The CDR3 is 13 residues long. Germline V lookup: CDR1 MNHEY, CDR2 SVGAGI. The CDR3 nucleotides are TGTGCCAGCAGTTACTCTCCTAATTATGGCTACACCTTC. Protein product: CASSYSPNYGYTF.

There are many counts of this clonotype. This chain uses TRBV13 with TRBJ2-3; a possible D gene is TRBD2 (6 bases). Germline CDR1 PRHDT, CDR2 FYEKMQ (reference sequence). V lost 3 bases to trimming and J lost 6 bases, with 13 bases between them. The CDR3 contains 14 residues. As DNA, the CDR3 is TGTGCCAGCAGCTTTTGGGGAGGCCGGGATACGCAGTATTTT. Residues: CASSFWGGRDTQYF.

The rearrangement uses TRBV20-1 and TRBJ2-3; TRBD2 might be the D (6 bases). The germline CDR1 and CDR2 sequences are DFQATT and SNEGSKA (reference sequence). CDR3 length equals 16 residues. Trimming stripped 0 bases from V and 7 bases from J, with 20 bases between. This chain's CDR3 is CSARDHTSPMGHTQYF. In nucleotides, the CDR3 is TGCAGTGCTAGAGATCACACTAGCCCCATGGGTCATACGCAGTATTTT.

To note about this clonotype: The CDR3 carries no conserved terminal phenylalanine or tryptophan, so it likely arises from a read error. The rearrangement joins TRBV7-9 to TRBJ2-7; D is undetermined. Trimming removed 5 bases from V and 3 bases from J, with 11 bases in between. CDR1 is SEHNR and CDR2 is FQNEAQ in the germline V gene (reference sequence). This CDR3 region has 13 residues. The CDR3 reads CASSQEERYEQYL. The CDR3 DNA follows: TGTGCCAGCAGCCAAGAAGAACGCTACGAGCAGTACCTC.

This chain joins TRBV29-1 and TRBJ1-1, with D perhaps TRBD1 (6 bases). Germline-derived CDR1 and CDR2 are SQVTM and ANQGSEA. Deletions cut 7 bases from V and 3 bases from J, with 15 bases between. The CDR3 is made up of 13 amino acids. CDR3 in DNA: TGCAGCGCTATGAGGGGGGATGACACTGAAGCTTTCTTT. It encodes CSAMRGDDTEAFF.

The rearrangement uses TRBV15 and TRBJ2-3, with 10 nucleotides matching TRBD2. The CDR3 covers 16 residues. V was clipped by 1 base and J by 7 bases; unmatched bases: 8. Germline CDR1 LNHNV, CDR2 YYDKDF (reference sequence). The CDR3 sequence is CATSRVGGTSVYTQYF. The CDR3 coding sequence is TGTGCCACCAGCAGAGTGGGCGGGACTAGCGTGTATACGCAGTATTTT.

This clonotype was seen ten or more times. The chain has TRBV6-6 and TRBJ1-5; the match to TRBD1 covers 10 bases. V was pared by 6 bases and J by 0 bases, with 8 bases of the junction left unmatched. Germline CDR1 MNHNY, CDR2 SVGAGI (reference sequence). The CDR3 runs to 17 residues. CDR3 residues: CASSSDRGVYSNQPQHF. The CDR3 nucleotides read TGTGCCAGCAGCTCGGACAGGGGGGTCTATAGCAATCAGCCCCAGCATTTT.

V and J are TRBV5-1 and TRBJ2-3; D perhaps matches TRBD1 (6 bases). The CDR3 is 14 residues long. Germline CDR1 and CDR2: SGHRS and YFSETQ. V was clipped by 0 bases and J by 2 bases, with 7 bases between them. This CDR3 reads CASSLDRVTDTQYF. In nucleotides, the CDR3 is TGCGCCAGCAGCTTGGACAGGGTCACAGATACGCAGTATTTT. The full variable domain, rest sourced from reference TRBV5-1 and TRBJ2-3, is KAGVTQTPRYLIKTRGQQVTLSCSPISGHRSVSWYQQTPGQGLQFLFEYFSETQRNKGNFPGRFSGRQFSNSRSEMNVSTLELGDSALYLCASSLDRVTDTQYFGPGTRLTVL.

The chain recombines TRBV20-1 with TRBJ2-2, with no clear D. The V end lost 6 bases, the J end lost 4 bases, and 18 bases lay between the germline ends. Per the germline V gene, CDR1 is DFQATT and CDR2 is SNEGSKA (reference sequence). The CDR3 consists of 15 residues. CDR3 sequence: CSATRGTVGTGELFF. CDR3 sequence (DNA): TGCAGTGCCACGCGTGGTACCGTTGGCACCGGGGAGCTGTTTTTT.

In regard to this clonotype: A read error may be the cause here, since a much bigger clone is one base away. V gene TRBV7-9 combines with J gene TRBJ2-7; D perhaps matches TRBD2 (6 bases). Trimming pared 8 bases from V and 2 bases from J, leaving 13 bases between. The CDR3 consists of 13 residues. Germline CDR1 is SEHNR and CDR2 is FQNEAQ (reference sequence). The CDR3 sequence: CASGSGLTYEQYF. The CDR3 DNA reads as TGTGCCAGCGGCTCGGGACTGACCTACGAGCAGTACTTC.

The chain uses TRBV9 and TRBJ1-5; 7 positions match TRBD1. Germline loops: CDR1 SGDLS, CDR2 YYNGEE. With 4 bases clipped from V and 5 bases from J, the junction kept 12 bases outside the gene matches. The CDR3 totals 16 residues. Here the CDR3 reads CASSQDAGGDYQPQHF. The CDR3, as DNA: TGTGCCAGCAGCCAAGATGCAGGGGGAGATTATCAGCCCCAGCATTTT.

This chain uses TRBV6-5 with TRBJ2-7; D uncertain. The germline V gene has CDR1 MNHEY and CDR2 SVGAGI. The CDR3 contains 9 residues. The ends were cut back, 6 bases at V and 4 bases at J, with 1 base in the middle. The CDR3 DNA follows: TGTGCCAGCAGGTACGAGCAGTACTTC. Its translation: CASRYEQYF.

This clonotype has only a few counts. This sequence joins TRBV14 and TRBJ2-5; TRBD1 might be the D (5 bases). Germline V lookup: CDR1 SGHDN, CDR2 FVKESK. V lost 5 bases and J lost 2, with 18 bases in between. The CDR3 contains 16 residues. CDR3: CASSKGSGKGQETQYF. The CDR3 DNA reads TGTGCCAGCAGCAAAGGATCAGGGAAGGGGCAAGAGACCCAGTACTTC.

Turning to this clonotype: This likely comes from a read error, as the CDR3 has no conserved phenylalanine or tryptophan at its end. The chain couples TRBV4-3 to TRBJ1-1; D might be TRBD1 (5 bases). Germline loops: CDR1 LGHNA, CDR2 YSLEER. Trimming cost V 1 base and J 0 bases, with 21 bases left between them. The length of the CDR3 is 19 residues. DNA for the CDR3: TGCGCCAGCAGCCAAGGCGATTATTTAACAGGCCTGATGAACACTGAAGCTTTCTCT. It is translated as CASSQGDYLTGLMNTEAFS.